Listed below are T cell receptor beta chains from one sample, sequenced in a study of blood T cell repertoires in COVID-19. TCRdb keeps only in-frame clones here, not all; method: immunoSEQ multiplex PCR. This table holds approximately 260,000 clones, around 87% found once. The source material was PBMCs or T cells enriched from blood (not recorded which). Receptors were obtained from a woman aged 40 to 50 with acute COVID-19. The CDR3 runs from the conserved cysteine through the conserved F or W. The D gene is left open where the match is weak.

d_gene | j_gene | v_gene | CDR3aa
TRBD1 | TRBJ1-1 | TRBV12-3/TRBV12-4 | CASRPTGETEAFF
NA | TRBJ1-1 | TRBV9 | CASSARAAGSSEAFF
TRBD2 | TRBJ2-7 | TRBV27 | CASSSVSAGVHEQYF
TRBD1 | TRBJ2-7 | TRBV11-3 | CASSTRQGSYEQYF
TRBD2 | TRBJ2-3 | TRBV5-1 | CASSPGLAGGTPSTDTQYF
TRBD2 | TRBJ2-2 | TRBV13 | CASSLVGLAGLNTGELFF
NA | TRBJ1-2 | TRBV5-1 | CASARGYEGYTF
NA | TRBJ1-1 | TRBV29-1 | CSVLEGMNTEAFF
NA | TRBJ2-4 | TRBV19 | CASSISADPGNIQYF
NA | TRBJ1-2 | TRBV12-3/TRBV12-4 | CASSPSGSYGYTF
NA | TRBJ2-7 | TRBV7-9 | CASSFSPPYEQYF
NA | TRBJ2-3 | TRBV11-2 | CASSLWGDISTDTQYF
TRBD2 | TRBJ2-7 | TRBV18 | CASSPVASGRDNEQYF
TRBD1 | TRBJ2-5 | TRBV29-1 | CSAATGTQETQYF
TRBD2 | TRBJ2-3 | TRBV7-2 | CASRLRSSGRTDTQYF
TRBD1 | TRBJ1-4 | TRBV7-9 | CASSPYRGPTEKLFF
TRBD2 | TRBJ2-1 | TRBV5-5 | CASSLRGEGFNEQFF
TRBD1 | TRBJ1-2 | TRBV29-1 | CSDRQGPNYGYTF
NA | TRBJ2-6 | TRBV29-1 | CSADSSGANVLTF
NA | TRBJ2-1 | TRBV19 | CASSMRSEAEQFF
NA | TRBJ2-3 | TRBV2 | CASSVKRPPNTQYF
NA | TRBJ2-2 | TRBV7-9 | CASSMVANTGELFF
NA | TRBJ2-7 | TRBV14 | CASSQRIREQYF
TRBD1 | TRBJ1-4 | TRBV2 | CASSRDRGRTNEKLFF
TRBD1 | TRBJ1-5 | TRBV25-1 | CASSDHRGSNQPQHF
TRBD2 | TRBJ2-1 | TRBV7-2 | CASRPPGLAVNEQFF
NA | TRBJ2-2 | TRBV15 | CATSREHLAGGGELFF
TRBD1 | TRBJ1-1 | TRBV5-1 | CASSVDRATEAFF
TRBD1 | TRBJ1-6 | TRBV11-3 | CASSLGLQGTDSPLHF
TRBD2 | TRBJ2-3 | TRBV5-6 | CASSPLAGGTDTQYF
NA | TRBJ2-7 | TRBV19 | CASSIAGEGYEQYF
TRBD1 | TRBJ2-7 | TRBV27 | CASSLRTGPLEQYF
NA | TRBJ2-3 | TRBV5-4 | CASSWRWDTQYF